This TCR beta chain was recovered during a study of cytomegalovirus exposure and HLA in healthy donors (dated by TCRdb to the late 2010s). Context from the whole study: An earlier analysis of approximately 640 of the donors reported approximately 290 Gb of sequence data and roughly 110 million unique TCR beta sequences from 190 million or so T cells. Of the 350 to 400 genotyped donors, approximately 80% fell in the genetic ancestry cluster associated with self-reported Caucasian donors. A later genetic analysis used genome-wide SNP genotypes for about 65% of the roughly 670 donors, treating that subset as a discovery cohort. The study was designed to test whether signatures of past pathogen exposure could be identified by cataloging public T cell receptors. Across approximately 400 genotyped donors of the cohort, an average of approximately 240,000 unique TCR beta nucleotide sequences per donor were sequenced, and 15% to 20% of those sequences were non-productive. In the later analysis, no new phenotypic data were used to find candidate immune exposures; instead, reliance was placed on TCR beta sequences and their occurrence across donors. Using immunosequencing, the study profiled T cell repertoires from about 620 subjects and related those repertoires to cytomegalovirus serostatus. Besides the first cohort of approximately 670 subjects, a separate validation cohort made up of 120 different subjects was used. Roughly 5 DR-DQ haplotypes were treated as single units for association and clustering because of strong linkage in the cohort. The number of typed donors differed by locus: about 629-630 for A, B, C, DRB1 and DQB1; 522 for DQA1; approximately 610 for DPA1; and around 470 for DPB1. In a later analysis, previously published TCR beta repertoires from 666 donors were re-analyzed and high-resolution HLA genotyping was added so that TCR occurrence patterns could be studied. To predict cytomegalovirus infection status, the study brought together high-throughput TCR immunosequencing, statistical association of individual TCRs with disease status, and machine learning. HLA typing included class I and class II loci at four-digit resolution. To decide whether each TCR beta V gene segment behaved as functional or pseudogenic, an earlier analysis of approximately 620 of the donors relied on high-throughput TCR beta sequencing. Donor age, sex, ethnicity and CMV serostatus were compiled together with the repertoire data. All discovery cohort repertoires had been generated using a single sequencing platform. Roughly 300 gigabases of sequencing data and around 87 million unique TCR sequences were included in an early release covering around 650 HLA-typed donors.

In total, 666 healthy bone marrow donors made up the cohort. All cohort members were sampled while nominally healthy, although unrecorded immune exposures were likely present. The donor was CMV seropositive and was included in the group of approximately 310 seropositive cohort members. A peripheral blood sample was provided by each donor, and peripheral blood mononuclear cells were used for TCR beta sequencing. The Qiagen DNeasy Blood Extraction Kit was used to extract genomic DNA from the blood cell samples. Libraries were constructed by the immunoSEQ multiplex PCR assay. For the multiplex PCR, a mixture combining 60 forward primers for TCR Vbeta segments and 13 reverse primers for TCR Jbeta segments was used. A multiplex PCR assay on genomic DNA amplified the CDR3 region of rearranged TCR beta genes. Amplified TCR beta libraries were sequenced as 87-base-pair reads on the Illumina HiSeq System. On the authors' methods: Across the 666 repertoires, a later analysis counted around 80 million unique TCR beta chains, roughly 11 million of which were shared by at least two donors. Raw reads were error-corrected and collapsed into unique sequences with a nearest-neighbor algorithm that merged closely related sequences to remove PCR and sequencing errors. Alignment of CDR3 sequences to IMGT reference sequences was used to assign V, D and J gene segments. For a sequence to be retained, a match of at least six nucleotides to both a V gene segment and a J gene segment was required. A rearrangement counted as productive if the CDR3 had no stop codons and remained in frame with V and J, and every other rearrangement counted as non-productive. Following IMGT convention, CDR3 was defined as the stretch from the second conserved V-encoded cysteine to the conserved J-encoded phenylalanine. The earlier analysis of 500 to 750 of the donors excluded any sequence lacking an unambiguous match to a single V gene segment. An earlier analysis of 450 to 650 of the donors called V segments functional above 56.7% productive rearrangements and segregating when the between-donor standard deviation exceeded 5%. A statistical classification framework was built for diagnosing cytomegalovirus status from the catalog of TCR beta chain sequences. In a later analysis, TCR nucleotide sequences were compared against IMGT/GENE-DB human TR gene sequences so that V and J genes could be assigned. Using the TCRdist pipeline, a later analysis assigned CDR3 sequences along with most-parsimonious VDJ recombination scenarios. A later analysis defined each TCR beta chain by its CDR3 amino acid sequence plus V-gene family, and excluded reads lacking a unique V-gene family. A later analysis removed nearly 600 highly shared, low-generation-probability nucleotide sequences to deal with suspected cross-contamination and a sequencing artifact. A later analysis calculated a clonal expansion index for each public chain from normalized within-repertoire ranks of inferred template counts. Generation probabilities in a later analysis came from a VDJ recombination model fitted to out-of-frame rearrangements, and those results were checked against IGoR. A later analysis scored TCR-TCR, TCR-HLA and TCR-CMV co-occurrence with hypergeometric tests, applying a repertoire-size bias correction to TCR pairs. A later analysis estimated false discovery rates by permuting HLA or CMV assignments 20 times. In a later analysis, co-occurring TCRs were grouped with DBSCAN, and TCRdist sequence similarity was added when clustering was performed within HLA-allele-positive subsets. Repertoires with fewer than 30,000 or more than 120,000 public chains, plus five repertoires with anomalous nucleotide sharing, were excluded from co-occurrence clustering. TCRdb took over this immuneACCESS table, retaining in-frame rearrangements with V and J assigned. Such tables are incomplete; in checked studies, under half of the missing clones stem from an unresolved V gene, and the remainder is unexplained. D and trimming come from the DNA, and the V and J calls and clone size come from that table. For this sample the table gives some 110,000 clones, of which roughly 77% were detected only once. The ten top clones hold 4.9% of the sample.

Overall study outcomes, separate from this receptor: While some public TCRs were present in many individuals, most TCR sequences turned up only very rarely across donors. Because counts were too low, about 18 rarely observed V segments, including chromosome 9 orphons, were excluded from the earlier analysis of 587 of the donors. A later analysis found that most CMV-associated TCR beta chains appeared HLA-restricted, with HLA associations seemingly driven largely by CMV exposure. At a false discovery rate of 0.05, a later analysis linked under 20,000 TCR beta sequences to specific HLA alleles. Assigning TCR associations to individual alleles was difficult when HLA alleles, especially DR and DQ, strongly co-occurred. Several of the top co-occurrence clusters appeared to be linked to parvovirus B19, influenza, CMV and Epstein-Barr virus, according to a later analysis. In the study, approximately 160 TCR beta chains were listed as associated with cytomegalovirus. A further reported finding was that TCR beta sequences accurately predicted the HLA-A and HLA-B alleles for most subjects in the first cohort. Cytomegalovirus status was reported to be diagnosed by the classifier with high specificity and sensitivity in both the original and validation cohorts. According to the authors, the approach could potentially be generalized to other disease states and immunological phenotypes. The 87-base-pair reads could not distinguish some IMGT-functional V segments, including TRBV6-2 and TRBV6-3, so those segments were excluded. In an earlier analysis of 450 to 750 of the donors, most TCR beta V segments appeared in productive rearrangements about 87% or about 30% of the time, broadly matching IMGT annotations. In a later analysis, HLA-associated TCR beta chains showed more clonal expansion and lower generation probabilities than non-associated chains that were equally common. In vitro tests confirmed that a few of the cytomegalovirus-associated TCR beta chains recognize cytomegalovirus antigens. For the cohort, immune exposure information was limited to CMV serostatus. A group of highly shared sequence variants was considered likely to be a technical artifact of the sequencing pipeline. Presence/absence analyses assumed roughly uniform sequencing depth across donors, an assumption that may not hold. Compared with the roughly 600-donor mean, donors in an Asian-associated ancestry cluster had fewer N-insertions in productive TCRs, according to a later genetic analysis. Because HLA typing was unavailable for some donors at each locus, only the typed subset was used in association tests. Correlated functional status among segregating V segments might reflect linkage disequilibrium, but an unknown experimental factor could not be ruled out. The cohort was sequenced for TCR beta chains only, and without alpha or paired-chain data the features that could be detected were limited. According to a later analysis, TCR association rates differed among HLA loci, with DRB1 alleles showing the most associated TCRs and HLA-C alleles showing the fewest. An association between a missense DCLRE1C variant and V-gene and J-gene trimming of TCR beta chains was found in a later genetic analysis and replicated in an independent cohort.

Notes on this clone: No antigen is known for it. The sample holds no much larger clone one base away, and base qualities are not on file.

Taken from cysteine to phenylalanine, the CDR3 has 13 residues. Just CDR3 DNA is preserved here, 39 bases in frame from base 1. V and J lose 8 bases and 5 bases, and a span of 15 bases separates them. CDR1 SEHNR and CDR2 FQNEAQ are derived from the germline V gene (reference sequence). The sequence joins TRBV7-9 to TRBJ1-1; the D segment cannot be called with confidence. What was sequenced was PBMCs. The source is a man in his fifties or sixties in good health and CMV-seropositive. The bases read TGTGCCAGCTTAGTCTCCCGAGGGACTGAAGCTTTCTTT. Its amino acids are CASLVSRGTEAFF. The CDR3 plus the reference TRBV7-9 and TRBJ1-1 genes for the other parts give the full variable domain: DTGVSQNPRHKITKRGQNVTFRCDPISEHNRLYWYRQTLGQGPEFLTYFQNEAQLEKSRLLSDRFSAERPKGSFSTLEIQRTEQGDSAMYLCASLVSRGTEAFFGQGTRLTVV.